Included here is one T cell receptor beta chain sequence, with context. The sample holds one count of this clone. It lacks a known antigen. No much larger clone is present one base from it, and per-base qualities are unavailable. Receptors were amplified or captured by the immunoSEQ multiplex PCR assay. In its TCRdb copy, this immuneACCESS table keeps in-frame sequences only and misses some clones. Where compared with another copy, unresolved V genes explain less than half of these, and the others have no known cause. In this sample the table shows more than 100,000 clones, over 80% of which occur a single time. 5.5% to 7% of the sample is held by the ten biggest clonotypes. The study evaluated CTLA-4 blockade (ipilimumab) given together with focal radiation therapy in patients who had chemo-refractory metastatic non-small-cell lung cancer. This specimen comes from a study of radiotherapy plus CTLA-4 blockade in lung cancer (dated by TCRdb to the late 2010s). At the level of the whole study: Among enrolled patients, about 17% had an objective response and 31% reached disease control.

Study-wide findings and limitations: Early dynamic changes in blood T cell clones, together with increased serum interferon-beta after radiation, were reported as the strongest predictors of response. After treatment with radiotherapy and ipilimumab, TCR clones that originated in tumors expanded in peripheral blood.

The CDR3 runs 15 residues from the cysteine to the phenylalanine. The entry retains the CDR3 DNA only, 45 bases that are in frame from base 1. Looking up the germline V gene yields CDR1 SGHRS and CDR2 YFSETQ. The junction shows trimming of 0 bases on V and 8 bases on J, and the gene matches do not reach 5 bases of it. In this chain, TRBV5-1 is recombined with TRBJ2-2, with 9 middle bases fitting TRBD2. The receptor was derived from a human donor with non-small cell lung cancer that progressed on radiotherapy plus ipilimumab. This sample comprised peripheral blood, obtained from a patient treated with radiotherapy plus ipilimumab. The CDR3 region: CASSLDSGSPGELFF. The DNA sequence is as follows: TGCGCCAGCAGCTTGGATAGCGGGAGCCCGGGGGAGCTGTTTTTT. Extended through the reference TRBV5-1 and TRBJ2-2 proteins, this CDR3 yields the full variable domain: KAGVTQTPRYLIKTRGQQVTLSCSPISGHRSVSWYQQTPGQGLQFLFEYFSETQRNKGNFPGRFSGRQFSNSRSEMNVSTLELGDSALYLCASSLDSGSPGELFFGEGSRLTVL.